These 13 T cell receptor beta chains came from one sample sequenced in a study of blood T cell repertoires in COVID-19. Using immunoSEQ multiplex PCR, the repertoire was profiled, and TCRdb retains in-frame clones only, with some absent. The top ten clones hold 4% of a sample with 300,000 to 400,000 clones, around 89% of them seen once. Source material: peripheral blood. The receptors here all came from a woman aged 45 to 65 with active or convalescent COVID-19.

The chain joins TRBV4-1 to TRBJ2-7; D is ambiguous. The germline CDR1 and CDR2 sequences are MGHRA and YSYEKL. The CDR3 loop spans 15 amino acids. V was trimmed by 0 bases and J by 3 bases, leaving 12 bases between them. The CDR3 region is CASSQDITNFYEQYF. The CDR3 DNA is TGCGCCAGCAGCCAAGATATTACTAATTTCTACGAGCAGTACTTC.

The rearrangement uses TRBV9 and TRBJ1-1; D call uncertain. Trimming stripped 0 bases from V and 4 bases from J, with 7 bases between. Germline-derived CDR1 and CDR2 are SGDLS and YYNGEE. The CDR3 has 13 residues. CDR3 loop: CASSVDAGTEAFF. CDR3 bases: TGTGCCAGCAGCGTAGATGCGGGCACTGAAGCTTTCTTT.

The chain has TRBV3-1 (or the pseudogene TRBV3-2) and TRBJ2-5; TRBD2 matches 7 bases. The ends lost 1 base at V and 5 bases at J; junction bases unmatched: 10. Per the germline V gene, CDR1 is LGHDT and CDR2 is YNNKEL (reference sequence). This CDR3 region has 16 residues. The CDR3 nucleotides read TGTGCCAGCAGCCAAGGTCTACTAGCGAGTCGGGAGACCCAGTACTTC. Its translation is CASSQGLLASRETQYF.

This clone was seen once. In DNA form, the CDR3 reads TGTGCCAGCAGGCGGGGACAGGACACCTACGAGCAGTACTTC. It is translated as CASRRGQDTYEQYF. The chain couples TRBV6-5 to TRBJ2-7; 8 bases agree with TRBD1. Germline V CDR1 and CDR2: MNHEY, SVGAGI. The CDR3 totals 14 residues. J gave up 2 bases and V 6 bases, and 6 bases lay outside the gene matches.

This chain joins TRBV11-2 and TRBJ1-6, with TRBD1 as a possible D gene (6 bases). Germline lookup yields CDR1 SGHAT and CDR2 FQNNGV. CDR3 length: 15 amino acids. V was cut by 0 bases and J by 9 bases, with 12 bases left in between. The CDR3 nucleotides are TGTGCCAGCAGCTTAGACAGGGGAGGGATTTCACCCCTCCACTTT. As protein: CASSLDRGGISPLHF. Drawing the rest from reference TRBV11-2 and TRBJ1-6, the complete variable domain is EAGVAQSPRYKIIEKRQSVAFWCNPISGHATLYWYQQILGQGPKLLIQFQNNGVVDDSQLPKDRFSAERLKGVDSTLKIQPAKLEDSAVYLCASSLDRGGISPLHFGNGTRLTVT.

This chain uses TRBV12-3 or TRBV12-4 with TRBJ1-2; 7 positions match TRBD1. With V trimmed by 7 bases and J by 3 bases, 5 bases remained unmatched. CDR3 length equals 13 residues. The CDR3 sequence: CASKRTGDYGYTF. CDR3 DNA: TGTGCCAGCAAAAGGACAGGAGACTATGGCTACACCTTC.

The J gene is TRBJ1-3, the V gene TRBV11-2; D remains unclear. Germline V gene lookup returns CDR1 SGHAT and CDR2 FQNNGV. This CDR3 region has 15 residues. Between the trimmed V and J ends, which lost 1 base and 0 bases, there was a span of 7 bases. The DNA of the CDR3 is TGTGCCAGCAGCTTAGTACAGAGCTCTGGAAACACCATATATTTT. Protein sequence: CASSLVQSSGNTIYF. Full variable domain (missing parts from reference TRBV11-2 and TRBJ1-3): EAGVAQSPRYKIIEKRQSVAFWCNPISGHATLYWYQQILGQGPKLLIQFQNNGVVDDSQLPKDRFSAERLKGVDSTLKIQPAKLEDSAVYLCASSLVQSSGNTIYFGEGSWLTVV.

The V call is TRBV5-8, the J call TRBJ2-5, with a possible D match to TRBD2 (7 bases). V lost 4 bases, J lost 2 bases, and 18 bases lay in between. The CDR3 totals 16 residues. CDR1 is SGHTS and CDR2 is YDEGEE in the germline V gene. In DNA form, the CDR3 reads TGTGCCAGCAGCACCCTTCTGGCGGGGGCGCAAGAGACCCAGTACTTC. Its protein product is CASSTLLAGAQETQYF.

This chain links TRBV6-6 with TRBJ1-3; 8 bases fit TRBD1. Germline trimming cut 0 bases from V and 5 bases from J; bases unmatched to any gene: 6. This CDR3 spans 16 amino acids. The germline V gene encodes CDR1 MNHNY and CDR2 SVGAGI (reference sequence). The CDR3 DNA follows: TGTGCCAGCAGTTACTCCTCCGACAGGGGACGAAACACCATATATTTT. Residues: CASSYSSDRGRNTIYF.

CDR3 coding DNA: TGTGCCAGCAGTTGGGGGCCGGACAGGCCCCGATATGGCTACACCTTC. Translated: CASSWGPDRPRYGYTF. V and J are TRBV28 and TRBJ1-2; 7 bases are shared with TRBD1. The CDR3 length is 16 residues. The ends lost 4 bases at V and 5 bases at J; junction bases unmatched: 13. Germline CDR1 is MDHEN and CDR2 is SYDVKM.

Written as DNA, the CDR3 is TGTGCCATCAGAGACCCGACAGACACCTACGAGCAGTACTTC. Its protein is CAIRDPTDTYEQYF. The chain employs TRBV10-3 and TRBJ2-7; weak D call: TRBD1 (5 bases). CDR1 and CDR2 (germline): ENHRY, SYGVKD. The CDR3 totals 14 residues. V was trimmed by 6 bases and J by 2 bases, leaving 14 bases between them.

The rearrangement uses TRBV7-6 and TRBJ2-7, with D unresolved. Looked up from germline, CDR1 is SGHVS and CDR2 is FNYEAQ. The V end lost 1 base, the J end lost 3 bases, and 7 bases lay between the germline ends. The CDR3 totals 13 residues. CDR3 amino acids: CASSLGAHYEQYF. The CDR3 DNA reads TGTGCCAGCAGCTTAGGGGCTCACTACGAGCAGTACTTC.

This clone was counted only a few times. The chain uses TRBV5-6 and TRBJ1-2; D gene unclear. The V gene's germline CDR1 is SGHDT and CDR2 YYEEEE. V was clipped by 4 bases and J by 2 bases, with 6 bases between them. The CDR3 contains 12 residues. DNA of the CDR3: TGTGCCAGCAGCGCCCGGAACTATGGCTACACCTTC. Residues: CASSARNYGYTF.